Listed below are T cell receptor beta chains from one sample, sequenced in a study of CD8+ T cells in alopecia areata. Measured with immunoSEQ multiplex PCR; TCRdb has only the in-frame clones, and not every one. The sample includes over 150,000 clones, over 55% of them seen just once. This sample comprised CD4+ T cells sorted from blood, obtained at week 0. The receptors were sampled from a human donor with alopecia areata. Each CDR3 is given with its conserved first and last residue. A D gene is named only where the DNA matches it firmly. Clone size appears in some rows only: once, few, many, or a class for an expanded clone.

d_gene	j_gene	abundance	v_gene	CDR3aa	CDR3nt
-	TRBJ1-1	-	TRBV6-6	CASSDVLNTEAFF	TGTGCCAGCAGCGACGTATTGAACACTGAAGCTTTCTTT
TRBD1	TRBJ1-6	-	TRBV5-1	CASSSGTGVYSPLHF	TGCGCCAGCAGCTCCGGGACAGGGGTATATTCACCCCTCCACTTT
-	TRBJ2-6	few	TRBV19	CASSPIPTSSLRANVLTF	TGTGCCAGCTCGCCTATCCCTACGTCCTCCCTAAGGGCCAACGTCCTGACTTTC
-	TRBJ2-1	-	TRBV4-1	CASSRDYYNEQFF	TGCGCCAGCAGCCGAGACTACTACAATGAGCAGTTCTTC
TRBD1	TRBJ1-4	-	TRBV6-5	CASSGQVNEKLFF	TGTGCCAGCAGCGGACAGGTTAATGAAAAACTGTTTTTT
TRBD1	TRBJ2-7	-	TRBV30	CAWDRGQYEQYF	TGTGCCTGGGACAGGGGGCAATACGAGCAGTACTTC
-	TRBJ2-5	once	TRBV7-2	CASKNKGGQETQYF	TGTGCCAGCAAAAACAAGGGTGGCCAAGAGACCCAGTACTTC
-	TRBJ2-3	-	TRBV10-3	CAISSDNRGTDTQYF	TGTGCCATCAGTTCGGATAATCGCGGGACAGATACGCAGTATTTT
-	TRBJ1-1	-	TRBV4-3	CASSQDGSTEAFF	TGCGCCAGCAGCCAAGATGGGAGCACTGAAGCTTTCTTT
-	TRBJ1-6	-	TRBV2	CASSVRRNSPLHF	TGTGCCAGCAGCGTCCGGAGAAATTCACCCCTCCACTTT
TRBD1	TRBJ1-2	-	TRBV7-2	CASSPDRVTYGYTF	TGTGCCAGCAGCCCTGACAGGGTTACCTATGGCTACACCTTC